This T cell receptor beta chain was recovered during a study of T cell responses to AZD1222 COVID-19 vaccine. Clones were sequenced by immunoSEQ multiplex PCR, and TCRdb holds only the in-frame ones, with some missing. Among 150,000 to 200,000 clones listed, around nine tenths were seen once. This CDR3 is 14 amino acids long. CDR1 SGHTS and CDR2 YDEGEE come from the germline V gene. V was pared by 3 bases and J by 7 bases, with 16 bases between. This TCR came from an adult who received the AZD1222 COVID-19 vaccine. This specimen was peripheral blood, taken 28 days after the second AZD1222 dose. This sequence joins TRBV5-8 and TRBJ2-5; a possible D gene is TRBD2 (5 bases). For the CDR3, the DNA is TGTGCCAGCAGCTCTTCGACGGGGTTTGGGACCCAGTACTTC. Translated: CASSSSTGFGTQYF.